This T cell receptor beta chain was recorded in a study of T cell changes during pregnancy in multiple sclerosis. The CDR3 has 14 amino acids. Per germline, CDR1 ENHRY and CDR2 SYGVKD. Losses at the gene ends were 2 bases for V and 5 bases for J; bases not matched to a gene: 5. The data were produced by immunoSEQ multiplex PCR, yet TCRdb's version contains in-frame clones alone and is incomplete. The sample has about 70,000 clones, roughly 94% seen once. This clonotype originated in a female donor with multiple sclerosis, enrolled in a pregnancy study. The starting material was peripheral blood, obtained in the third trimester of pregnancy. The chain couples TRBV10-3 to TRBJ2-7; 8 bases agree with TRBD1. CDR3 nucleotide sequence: TGTGCCATCAGTGAGCCCGACAGGGGAAACGAGCAGTACTTC. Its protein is CAISEPDRGNEQYF.